This T cell receptor (beta chain) was profiled in a study of tumor-infiltrating lymphocytes in primary liver carcinoma. Study at large: Tumor lesions were T1-T3 N0M0 and spanned roughly 4 to 10 cm. Study-wide results and limits: Tumor-adjacent and tumor-blood pairs shared less of their repertoires than tumor region pairs shared.

Comment on this clonotype: Its antigen is unidentified.

For blood RNA, unsorted whole blood served as the source, and germline DNA was extracted too. Chronic HBV infection, which was untreated, was present in the patients. CDR3 length: 19 amino acids. Germline assignment: CDR1 KGHDR and CDR2 SFDVKD. The V gene end was trimmed by 6 bases and the J gene end by 7 bases; junction bases not matched to a gene: 17. Starting material of 400 to 600 ng total RNA yielded TCR beta cDNA via a constant-region primer. Slightly modified ARM-PCR served as the procedure for the TCR beta libraries. These libraries came from three rounds of nested multiplex PCR. Use of TRBV1-TRBV30 forward primers with a C-beta reverse primer characterized the first two PCR rounds, which lasted approximately 11 cycles each. From the multiplex PCR reads, TCRdb called clonotypes with MiXCR, one entry per CDR3 protein. The table has approximately 330,000 distinct CDR3 sequences, less than 65% seen once.

The TCR sequence derives from a man aged 35-49 years with primary liver carcinoma and hepatitis B virus infection. The sample was peripheral blood. The chain carries TRBV24-1 and TRBJ2-2; 12 nucleotides align to TRBD1. Here the CDR3 reads CATSSKLRPGQGAIGELFF. CDR3 coding DNA: TGTGCCACCAGTTCCAAATTAAGACCGGGACAGGGGGCTATCGGGGAGCTGTTTTTT.